Listed below are T cell receptor beta chains from one sample, sequenced in a study of technical replicates of blood from a handful of donors. Generated by immunoSEQ multiplex PCR, the TCRdb table keeps only in-frame clones and is missing some. The table records approximately 73,000 clones, around 92% of them present only once. Input material: T cells isolated from PBMCs. These receptors were obtained from a human donor in good health. CDR3s include the opening cysteine and the closing phenylalanine or tryptophan. Fields, in order: clone size, V gene, J gene, D gene, CDR3 DNA, CDR3 protein. The D gene is left open where the match is weak. For some rows the clone size is stated as once, few or many, or as a class when expanded; others skip it.

size: NA; V: TRBV5-1; J: TRBJ2-3; D: TRBD1; DNA: TGCGCCAGCAGCCCGGGACAGGGCATTAATACGCAGTATTTT; CDR3: CASSPGQGINTQYF
size: NA; V: TRBV25-1; J: TRBJ2-1; D: NA; DNA: TGTGCCAGCACCGGGCAGGGGCCCTACAATGAGCAGTTCTTC; CDR3: CASTGQGPYNEQFF
size: NA; V: TRBV18; J: TRBJ2-6; D: TRBD1; DNA: TGTGCCAGCTCACCATTGGCAGGGGGCGGAAAAGCTGGGGCCAACGTCCTGACTTTC; CDR3: CASSPLAGGGKAGANVLTF
size: NA; V: TRBV19; J: TRBJ1-5; D: NA; DNA: TGTGCCAGTAGTAGTCAGACAGGTCACCAGCCCCAGCATTTT; CDR3: CASSSQTGHQPQHF
size: NA; V: TRBV27; J: TRBJ1-1; D: NA; DNA: TGTGCCAGCAGGCTGGGGAGGAACACTGAAGCTTTCTTT; CDR3: CASRLGRNTEAFF
size: NA; V: TRBV9; J: TRBJ2-1; D: TRBD2; DNA: TGTGCCAGCAGCCCCTTCGGGGGGGGGCAGGGCACTCCCAATGAGCAGTTCTTC; CDR3: CASSPFGGGQGTPNEQFF
size: NA; V: TRBV13; J: TRBJ2-5; D: TRBD1; DNA: TGTGCCAGCAGCCCTGGACAGGGGATGGGGGAGACCCAGTACTTC; CDR3: CASSPGQGMGETQYF
size: NA; V: TRBV5-1; J: TRBJ2-5; D: NA; DNA: TGCGCCAGCAGCTTCGAAGGGACGCCGCGGGGGACCCAGTACTTC; CDR3: CASSFEGTPRGTQYF
size: few; V: TRBV14; J: TRBJ1-2; D: TRBD1; DNA: TGTGCCAGCAGCCGTTCGACAGGGGCCTATGGCTACACCTTC; CDR3: CASSRSTGAYGYTF
size: once; V: TRBV6-1; J: TRBJ2-3; D: TRBD2; DNA: TGTGCCAGCAGCCTCACTAGCGGGAGTTCAGATACGCAGTATTTT; CDR3: CASSLTSGSSDTQYF
size: NA; V: TRBV5-8; J: TRBJ1-5; D: NA; DNA: TGTGCCAGCAGCTTCCGCGGGATTAGCAATCAGCCCCAGCATTTT; CDR3: CASSFRGISNQPQHF
size: NA; V: TRBV2; J: TRBJ1-2; D: NA; DNA: TGTGCCAGCAGTGAAGCCCAGGGGAAGAGCGATGGCTACACCTTC; CDR3: CASSEAQGKSDGYTF
size: NA; V: TRBV19; J: TRBJ1-1; D: NA; DNA: TGTGCCAGTAGTACACAGGGCCTGAACACTGAAGCTTTCTTT; CDR3: CASSTQGLNTEAFF
size: few; V: TRBV4-1; J: TRBJ1-1; D: NA; DNA: TGCGCCAGCAGCCAAGGGGGTGGGGGGGCTAACACTGAAGCTTTCTTT; CDR3: CASSQGGGGANTEAFF
size: NA; V: TRBV2; J: TRBJ1-2; D: NA; DNA: TGTGCCAGCAGTGAAATCGACAGCAGCTCATATGGCTACACCTTC; CDR3: CASSEIDSSSYGYTF
size: NA; V: TRBV11-2; J: TRBJ2-3; D: NA; DNA: TGTGCCAGCAGCTTACTGAGCGGTCCGTCCACAGATACGCAGTATTTT; CDR3: CASSLLSGPSTDTQYF
size: NA; V: TRBV7-2; J: TRBJ2-1; D: TRBD2; DNA: TGTGCCAGCAGCTTAATGGCGGGAGGGTACAATGAGCAGTTCTTC; CDR3: CASSLMAGGYNEQFF
size: once; V: TRBV4-1; J: TRBJ1-3; D: TRBD1; DNA: TGCGCCAGCAGCCAGGACAGGGGTGTTGGAAACACCATATATTTT; CDR3: CASSQDRGVGNTIYF
size: NA; V: TRBV9; J: TRBJ2-7; D: TRBD1; DNA: TGTGCCAGCAGCGGGGACAGGGCCCACGAGCAGTACTTC; CDR3: CASSGDRAHEQYF
size: NA; V: TRBV30; J: TRBJ2-3; D: NA; DNA: TGTGCCTGGAGTGTCTGGGAGGTGCAGTATTTT; CDR3: CAWSVWEVQYF
size: NA; V: TRBV5-4; J: TRBJ2-1; D: TRBD2; DNA: TGTGCCAGCAGCTTGGCGCGGACTAGCTCCTACAATGAGCAGTTCTTC; CDR3: CASSLARTSSYNEQFF
size: NA; V: TRBV6-5; J: TRBJ2-3; D: NA; DNA: TGTGCCAGCAGGACTAACACAGATACGCAGTATTTT; CDR3: CASRTNTDTQYF
size: NA; V: TRBV27; J: TRBJ2-1; D: TRBD1; DNA: TGTGCCAGTAACCGGGACAGCTCCTACAATGAGCAGTTCTTC; CDR3: CASNRDSSYNEQFF
size: NA; V: TRBV19; J: TRBJ2-7; D: TRBD2; DNA: TGTGCCAGTAGTCTCGGACTAGCGGGAAGCGGCGAGCAGTACTTC; CDR3: CASSLGLAGSGEQYF
size: NA; V: TRBV28; J: TRBJ2-7; D: TRBD1; DNA: TGTGCCGGATGGGACAGGGCGTCCAACGAGCAGTACTTC; CDR3: CAGWDRASNEQYF
size: NA; V: TRBV10-2; J: TRBJ1-1; D: NA; DNA: TGCGCCAGCAGACAGGATCTCTTCACTGAAGCTTTCTTT; CDR3: CASRQDLFTEAFF
size: NA; V: TRBV7-3; J: TRBJ1-2; D: TRBD1; DNA: TGTGCCAGCAGCCCCACAGGGGGCGCCGGGGATGGCTACACCTTC; CDR3: CASSPTGGAGDGYTF
size: NA; V: TRBV15; J: TRBJ2-7; D: NA; DNA: TGTGCCACCAGCAGAGAAGACAGGAGATACGAGCAGTACTTC; CDR3: CATSREDRRYEQYF
size: few; V: TRBV7-2; J: TRBJ1-1; D: TRBD1; DNA: TGTGCCAGCAGCGACAGGGAGATGATGAACACTGAAGCTTTCTTT; CDR3: CASSDREMMNTEAFF
size: NA; V: TRBV20-1; J: TRBJ1-1; D: NA; DNA: TGCAGTGTCGCGAGAGCTTTCTTT; CDR3: CSVARAFF
size: once; V: TRBV28; J: TRBJ1-1; D: NA; DNA: TGTGCCAGCGTTCTACAGGCCAGGGGAATCGCTTTCTTT; CDR3: CASVLQARGIAFF
size: once; V: TRBV6-5; J: TRBJ1-3; D: NA; DNA: TGTGCCAGCGGCATGGTTTCTGGAAACACCATATATTTT; CDR3: CASGMVSGNTIYF
size: NA; V: TRBV5-1; J: TRBJ2-7; D: TRBD2; DNA: TGCGCCAGCAGTTACCTTCTAGCGGGGCCTCAAGACTCCTACGAGCAGTACTTC; CDR3: CASSYLLAGPQDSYEQYF
size: NA; V: TRBV27; J: TRBJ2-7; D: TRBD1; DNA: TGTGCCAGTAGATCCGGGACAGAGATGTACGAGCAGTACTTC; CDR3: CASRSGTEMYEQYF
size: NA; V: TRBV19; J: TRBJ2-3; D: NA; DNA: TGTGCCAGTAGTATTACAGTCCGGCAGCAAGAGGATACGCAGTATTTT; CDR3: CASSITVRQQEDTQYF
size: NA; V: TRBV11-2; J: TRBJ2-3; D: NA; DNA: TGTGCCAGCAGCCCCCGACAGTCCACAGATACGCAGTATTTT; CDR3: CASSPRQSTDTQYF
size: NA; V: TRBV7-9; J: TRBJ2-7; D: NA; DNA: TGTGCCAGCAGCCCCGGCTCGGGGGACTACGAGCAGTACTTC; CDR3: CASSPGSGDYEQYF
size: NA; V: TRBV30; J: TRBJ2-7; D: TRBD1; DNA: TGTGCCTGGAGTCAAGACCCCGGGACAGGGGCCGAGCAGTACTTC; CDR3: CAWSQDPGTGAEQYF
size: NA; V: TRBV7-2; J: TRBJ2-7; D: TRBD1; DNA: TGTGCCAGCAGCTACCGACAGACAGGGGTCTACGAGCAGTACTTC; CDR3: CASSYRQTGVYEQYF
size: NA; V: TRBV5-6; J: TRBJ1-2; D: NA; DNA: TGTGCCAGCAGCTTGGTGGGTGACTATACTAATGGCTACACCTTC; CDR3: CASSLVGDYTNGYTF
size: once; V: TRBV25-1; J: TRBJ1-2; D: NA; DNA: TGTGCCAGCAACGAGACTAACTATGGCTACACCTTC; CDR3: CASNETNYGYTF
size: NA; V: TRBV7-7; J: TRBJ2-2; D: NA; DNA: TGTGCCAGCAGCTCTAGCATTCCCGGGGAGCTGTTTTTT; CDR3: CASSSSIPGELFF